These T cell receptor beta chains were read from a single sample in a study of blood T cell repertoires in COVID-19. The data were produced by immunoSEQ multiplex PCR, yet TCRdb's version contains in-frame clones alone and is incomplete. The sample lists just over 300,000 clones, around 89% occurring once. The sample taken for sequencing was PBMCs or T cells enriched from blood (not recorded which). The receptor set was obtained from a woman aged 40 to 49 who had recovered from COVID-19. Both conserved end residues are part of each CDR3. The D gene is left open where the match is weak. The size entry is marked missing in some rows and otherwise reads once, few, many or a size class.

clone_size: .; d_call: TRBD2; j_call: TRBJ2-7; cdr3_length: 15; v_call: TRBV16; cdr3_nt: TGTGCCAGCAGCCAATTAGGGCTAGCGGCCTACGAGCAGTACTTC; cdr3_aa: CASSQLGLAAYEQYF
clone_size: .; d_call: .; j_call: TRBJ2-1; cdr3_length: 15; v_call: TRBV10-3; cdr3_nt: TGTGCCACCCGGGAAAGGAACTTCCCTGGCAATGAGCAGTTCTTC; cdr3_aa: CATRERNFPGNEQFF
clone_size: .; d_call: TRBD1; j_call: TRBJ1-2; cdr3_length: 17; v_call: TRBV6-2/TRBV6-3; cdr3_nt: TGTGCCAGCAGTTACGCCCAGGACAGGGGTATTGTCTATGGCTACACCTTC; cdr3_aa: CASSYAQDRGIVYGYTF
clone_size: .; d_call: TRBD1; j_call: TRBJ1-4; cdr3_length: 13; v_call: TRBV10-3; cdr3_nt: TGTGCCTCACAACAGGGGGCGGATGAAAAACTGTTTTTT; cdr3_aa: CASQQGADEKLFF
clone_size: .; d_call: .; j_call: TRBJ2-3; cdr3_length: 14; v_call: TRBV11-3; cdr3_nt: TGTGCCAGCAGCTTAGATTCCGGCACAGATACGCAGTATTTT; cdr3_aa: CASSLDSGTDTQYF
clone_size: .; d_call: .; j_call: TRBJ1-5; cdr3_length: 13; v_call: TRBV3-1/TRBV3-2; cdr3_nt: TGTGCCAGCAGCCGGCAGGGAGGTCAGCCCCAGCATTTT; cdr3_aa: CASSRQGGQPQHF
clone_size: .; d_call: .; j_call: TRBJ2-4; cdr3_length: 13; v_call: TRBV3-1/TRBV3-2; cdr3_nt: TGTGCCAGCAGCCAAGTTGGCACGATGGGCCGGTCCTTC; cdr3_aa: CASSQVGTMGRSF
clone_size: once; d_call: .; j_call: TRBJ1-5; cdr3_length: 16; v_call: TRBV19; cdr3_nt: TGTGCCAGTAACCATATGACGGACAGAAGCAATCAGCCCCAGCATTTT; cdr3_aa: CASNHMTDRSNQPQHF
clone_size: .; d_call: TRBD2; j_call: TRBJ2-4; cdr3_length: 15; v_call: TRBV28; cdr3_nt: TGTGCCAGCAGGACCTTAGGCGAGGGGAGGGACATTCAGTACTTC; cdr3_aa: CASRTLGEGRDIQYF
clone_size: .; d_call: TRBD2; j_call: TRBJ2-1; cdr3_length: 18; v_call: TRBV28; cdr3_nt: TGTGCCAGCAGTTTCGATCTAGCGGGATTAAGCTCCTACAATGAGCAGTTCTTC; cdr3_aa: CASSFDLAGLSSYNEQFF
clone_size: .; d_call: TRBD1; j_call: TRBJ2-7; cdr3_length: 15; v_call: TRBV11-3; cdr3_nt: TGTGCCAGCGGCCCATGGACAGGGGGGTCCTACGAGCAGTACTTC; cdr3_aa: CASGPWTGGSYEQYF
clone_size: .; d_call: .; j_call: TRBJ2-1; cdr3_length: 13; v_call: TRBV30; cdr3_nt: TGTGCCTGGAGTTTTACAGGGTACTATGAGCAGTTCTTC; cdr3_aa: CAWSFTGYYEQFF
clone_size: few; d_call: .; j_call: TRBJ2-2; cdr3_length: 16; v_call: TRBV7-9; cdr3_nt: TGTGCCAGCAGTTCCGCCCGCGCGCCGAACACCGGGGAGCTGTTTTTT; cdr3_aa: CASSSARAPNTGELFF
clone_size: .; d_call: .; j_call: TRBJ2-6; cdr3_length: 15; v_call: TRBV6-5; cdr3_nt: TGTGCCAGCGCTTCGGAGGTCTCTGGGGCCAACGTCCTGACTTTC; cdr3_aa: CASASEVSGANVLTF
clone_size: .; d_call: TRBD1; j_call: TRBJ2-7; cdr3_length: 15; v_call: TRBV27; cdr3_nt: TGTGCCAGCAGTCCGAGGACAGGGGGCCGCTACGAGCAGTACTTC; cdr3_aa: CASSPRTGGRYEQYF
clone_size: .; d_call: .; j_call: TRBJ1-1; cdr3_length: 14; v_call: TRBV19; cdr3_nt: TGTGCCAGTAGTACTCTGGTTGAGGGCACTGAAGCTTTCTTT; cdr3_aa: CASSTLVEGTEAFF
clone_size: .; d_call: .; j_call: TRBJ2-7; cdr3_length: 13; v_call: TRBV12-3/TRBV12-4; cdr3_nt: TGTGCCAGCAGTCGAGCAGGTCTACGGGAGCAGTACTTC; cdr3_aa: CASSRAGLREQYF
clone_size: .; d_call: TRBD2; j_call: TRBJ2-5; cdr3_length: 16; v_call: TRBV9; cdr3_nt: TGTGCCAGCAGCGTAAATAGCGGGGGGGCAGGAGAGACCCAGTACTTC; cdr3_aa: CASSVNSGGAGETQYF
clone_size: .; d_call: .; j_call: TRBJ2-3; cdr3_length: 12; v_call: TRBV2; cdr3_nt: TGTGCCAGCACGCAGGGCCCAGATACGCAGTATTTT; cdr3_aa: CASTQGPDTQYF
clone_size: once; d_call: .; j_call: TRBJ1-1; cdr3_length: 14; v_call: TRBV19; cdr3_nt: TGTGCCAGTAGTGGACAGTATCTGAACACTGAAGCTTTCTTT; cdr3_aa: CASSGQYLNTEAFF
clone_size: .; d_call: .; j_call: TRBJ1-1; cdr3_length: 13; v_call: TRBV19; cdr3_nt: TGTGCCAGTAGTACTGTACAGGGCACTGAAGCTTTCTTT; cdr3_aa: CASSTVQGTEAFF
clone_size: .; d_call: .; j_call: TRBJ2-7; cdr3_length: 15; v_call: TRBV7-8; cdr3_nt: TGTGCCAGCAGCTTAGAGGGGTCCTCTTCCTACGAGCAGTACTTC; cdr3_aa: CASSLEGSSSYEQYF
clone_size: .; d_call: .; j_call: TRBJ1-5; cdr3_length: 14; v_call: TRBV27; cdr3_nt: TGTGCCAGCAGTTTTGGGGGGGCGGGTCAGCCCCAGCATTTT; cdr3_aa: CASSFGGAGQPQHF
clone_size: once; d_call: TRBD2; j_call: TRBJ2-7; cdr3_length: 15; v_call: TRBV7-6; cdr3_nt: TGTGCCAGCAGCCCCCCAGCGGGAGGGCCGTGGGAGCAGTACTTC; cdr3_aa: CASSPPAGGPWEQYF
clone_size: .; d_call: TRBD1; j_call: TRBJ2-3; cdr3_length: 12; v_call: TRBV10-3; cdr3_nt: TGTGCCATCACAGGGACAGGGGATACGCAGTATTTT; cdr3_aa: CAITGTGDTQYF